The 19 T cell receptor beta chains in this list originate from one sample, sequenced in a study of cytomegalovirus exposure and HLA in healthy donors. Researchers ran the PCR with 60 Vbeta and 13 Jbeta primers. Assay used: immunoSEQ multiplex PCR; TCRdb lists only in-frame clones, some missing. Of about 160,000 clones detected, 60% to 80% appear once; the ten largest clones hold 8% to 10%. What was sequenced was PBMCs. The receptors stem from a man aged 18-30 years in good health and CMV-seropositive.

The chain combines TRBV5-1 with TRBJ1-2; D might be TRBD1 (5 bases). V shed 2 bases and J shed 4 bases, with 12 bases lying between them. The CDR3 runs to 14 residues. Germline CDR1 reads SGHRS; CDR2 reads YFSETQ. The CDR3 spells CASSFDRSTYGYTF. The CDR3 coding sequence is TGCGCCAGCAGCTTTGACAGATCCACCTATGGCTACACCTTC. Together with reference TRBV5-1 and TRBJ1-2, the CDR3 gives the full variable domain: KAGVTQTPRYLIKTRGQQVTLSCSPISGHRSVSWYQQTPGQGLQFLFEYFSETQRNKGNFPGRFSGRQFSNSRSEMNVSTLELGDSALYLCASSFDRSTYGYTFGSGTRLTVV.

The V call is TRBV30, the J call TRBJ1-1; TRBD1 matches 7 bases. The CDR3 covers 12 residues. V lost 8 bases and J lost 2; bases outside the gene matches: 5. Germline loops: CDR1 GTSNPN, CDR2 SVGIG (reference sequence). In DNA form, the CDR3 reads TGTGCCGGTAACAGGGGTAACACTGAAGCTTTCTTT. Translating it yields CAGNRGNTEAFF.

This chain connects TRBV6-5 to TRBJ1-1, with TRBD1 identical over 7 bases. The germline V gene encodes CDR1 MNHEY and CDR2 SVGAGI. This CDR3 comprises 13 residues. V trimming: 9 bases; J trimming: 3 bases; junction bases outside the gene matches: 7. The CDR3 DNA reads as TGTGCCAGTCAGACAGGGCGGGACACTGAAGCTTTCTTT. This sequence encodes CASQTGRDTEAFF.

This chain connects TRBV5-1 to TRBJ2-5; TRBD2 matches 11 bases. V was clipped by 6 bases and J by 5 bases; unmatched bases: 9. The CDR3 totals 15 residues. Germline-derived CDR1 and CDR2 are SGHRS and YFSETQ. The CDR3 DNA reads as TGCGCCAGCATGCACCAACTAGCGGGGGTGGAGACCCAGTACTTC. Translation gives CASMHQLAGVETQYF. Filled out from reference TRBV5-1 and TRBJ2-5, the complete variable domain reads KAGVTQTPRYLIKTRGQQVTLSCSPISGHRSVSWYQQTPGQGLQFLFEYFSETQRNKGNFPGRFSGRQFSNSRSEMNVSTLELGDSALYLCASMHQLAGVETQYFGPGTRLLVL.

The CDR3 nucleotides read TGCGCCAGCAGCTGGACTAGCGGTAACGAGCAGTACTTC. It yields the protein CASSWTSGNEQYF. The chain recombines TRBV5-1 with TRBJ2-7, with 10 bases fitting TRBD2. Germline CDR1 is SGHRS and CDR2 is YFSETQ. The CDR3 length is 13 residues. The trim removed 3 bases at V and 5 bases at J, leaving 2 bases unmatched.

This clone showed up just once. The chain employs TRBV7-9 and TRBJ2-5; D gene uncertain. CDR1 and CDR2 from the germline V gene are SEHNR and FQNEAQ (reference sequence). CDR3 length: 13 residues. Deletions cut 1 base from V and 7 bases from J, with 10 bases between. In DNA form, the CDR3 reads TGTGCCAGCAGCTTAGGGGCCTCGGTGACCCAGTACTTC. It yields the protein CASSLGASVTQYF.

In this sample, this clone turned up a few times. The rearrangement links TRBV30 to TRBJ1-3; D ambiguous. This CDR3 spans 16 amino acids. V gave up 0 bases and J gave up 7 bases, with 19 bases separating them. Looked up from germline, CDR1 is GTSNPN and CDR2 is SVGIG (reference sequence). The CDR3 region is CAWSVHPYGSGNTIYF. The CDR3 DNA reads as TGTGCCTGGAGTGTACACCCCTATGGCTCCGGGAACACCATATATTTT.

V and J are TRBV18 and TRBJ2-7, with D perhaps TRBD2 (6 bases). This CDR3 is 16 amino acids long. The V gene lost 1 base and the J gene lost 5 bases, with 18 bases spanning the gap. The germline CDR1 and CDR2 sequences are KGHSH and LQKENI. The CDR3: CASSPRGQPGVDEQYF. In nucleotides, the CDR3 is TGTGCCAGCTCACCACGGGGCCAGCCGGGGGTCGACGAGCAGTACTTC. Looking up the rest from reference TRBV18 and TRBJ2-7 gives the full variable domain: NAGVMQNPRHLVRRRGQEARLRCSPMKGHSHVYWYRQLPEEGLKFMVYLQKENIIDESGMPKERFSAEFPKEGPSILRIQQVVRGDSAAYFCASSPRGQPGVDEQYFGPGTRLTVT.

The CDR3 protein is CATSRGGQGALNQPQHF. The CDR3 DNA sequence: TGTGCCACCAGCAGAGGAGGACAGGGGGCGCTCAATCAGCCCCAGCATTTT. This chain links TRBV15 with TRBJ1-5, with 11 bases lining up with TRBD1. Germline values: CDR1 LNHNV, CDR2 YYDKDF (reference sequence). The J segment lost 3 bases and the V segment lost 1 base, leaving 5 bases of the junction unmatched. The CDR3 totals 17 residues.

The CDR3 nucleotides read TGTGCCAGCAGTTACGACAGCCAATACAATGAGCAGTTCTTC. It encodes CASSYDSQYNEQFF. The V and J genes are TRBV6-6 and TRBJ2-1; possibly TRBD1 for D (5 bases). V was pared by 2 bases and J by 4 bases, with 9 bases between. This CDR3 has 14 residues. Germline CDR1 is MNHNY and CDR2 is SVGAGI (reference sequence).

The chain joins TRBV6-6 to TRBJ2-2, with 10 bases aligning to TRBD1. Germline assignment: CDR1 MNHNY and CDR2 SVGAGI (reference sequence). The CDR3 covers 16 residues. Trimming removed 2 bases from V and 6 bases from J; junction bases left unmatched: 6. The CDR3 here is CASSYPDRGRPGELFF. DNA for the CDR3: TGTGCCAGCAGTTACCCCGACAGGGGGCGGCCCGGGGAGCTGTTTTTT.

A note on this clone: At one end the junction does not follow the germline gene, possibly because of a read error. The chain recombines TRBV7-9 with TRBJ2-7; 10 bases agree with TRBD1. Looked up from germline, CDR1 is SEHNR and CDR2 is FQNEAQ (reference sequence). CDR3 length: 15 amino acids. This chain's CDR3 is CSSSLVVGTGDEQYF. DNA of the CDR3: TGTTCCAGCAGCTTAGTTGTGGGGACAGGGGACGAGCAGTACTTC.

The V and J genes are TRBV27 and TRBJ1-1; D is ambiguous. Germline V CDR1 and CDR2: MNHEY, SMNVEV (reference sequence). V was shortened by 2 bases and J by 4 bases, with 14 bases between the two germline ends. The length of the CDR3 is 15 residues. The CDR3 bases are TGTGCCAGCAGTTTAAACGGCGGATACGGCACTGAAGCTTTCTTT. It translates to CASSLNGGYGTEAFF.

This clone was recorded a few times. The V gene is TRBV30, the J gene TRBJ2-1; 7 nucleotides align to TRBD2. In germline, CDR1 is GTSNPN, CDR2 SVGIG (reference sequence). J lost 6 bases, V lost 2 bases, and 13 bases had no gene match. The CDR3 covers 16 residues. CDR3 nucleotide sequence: TGTGCCTGGAGTAAGTCTAGCGGAAGAATGTTCAATGAGCAGTTCTTC. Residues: CAWSKSSGRMFNEQFF.

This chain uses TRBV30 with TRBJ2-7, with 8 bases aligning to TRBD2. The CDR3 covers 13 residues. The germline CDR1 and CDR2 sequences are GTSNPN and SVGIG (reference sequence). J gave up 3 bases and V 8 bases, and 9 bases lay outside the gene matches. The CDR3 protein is CARTGLGDYEQYF. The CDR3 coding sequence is TGTGCCAGAACGGGACTAGGTGACTACGAGCAGTACTTC.

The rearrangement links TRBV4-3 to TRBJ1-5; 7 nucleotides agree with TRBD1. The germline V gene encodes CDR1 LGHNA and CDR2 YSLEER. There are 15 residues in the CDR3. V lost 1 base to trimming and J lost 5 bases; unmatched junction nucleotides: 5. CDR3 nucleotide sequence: TGCGCCAGCAGCCAAGCGACAGGGAGGTATCAGCCCCAGCATTTT. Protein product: CASSQATGRYQPQHF.

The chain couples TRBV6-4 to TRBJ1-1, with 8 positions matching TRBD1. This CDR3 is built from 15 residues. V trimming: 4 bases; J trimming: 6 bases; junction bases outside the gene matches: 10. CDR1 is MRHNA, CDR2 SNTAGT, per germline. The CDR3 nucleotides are TGTGCCAGCAGTGCTGAGCAGGGGGCAGACGCTGAAGCTTTCTTT. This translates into CASSAEQGADAEAFF.

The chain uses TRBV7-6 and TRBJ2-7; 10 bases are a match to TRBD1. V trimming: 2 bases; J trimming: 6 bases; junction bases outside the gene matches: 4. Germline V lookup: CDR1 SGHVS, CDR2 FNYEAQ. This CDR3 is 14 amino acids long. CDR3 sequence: CASSLRQGASEQYF. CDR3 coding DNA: TGTGCCAGCAGCTTACGACAGGGGGCAAGCGAGCAGTACTTC.

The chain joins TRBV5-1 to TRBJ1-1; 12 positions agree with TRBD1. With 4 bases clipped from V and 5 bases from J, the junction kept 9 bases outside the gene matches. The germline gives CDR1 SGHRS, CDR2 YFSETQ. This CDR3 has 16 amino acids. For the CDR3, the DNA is TGCGCCAGCAGCCCAGAACCGGGACAGGGGGCGACTGAAGCTTTCTTT. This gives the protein CASSPEPGQGATEAFF.